The subject of this entry is one TCR beta chain. The antigen it binds to is not known. No clone much larger than this one lies a single base away; base qualities are absent. The sample is drawn from a study of control samples from healthy donors and cancer patients (dated by TCRdb to the early 2020s). Libraries were built with the immunoSEQ multiplex PCR assay. The table comes from immuneACCESS by way of TCRdb, which keeps in-frame sequences with V and J called. Part of the clones is missing from these tables; in studies checked, under half for an unresolved V gene and the rest for unknown reasons. Here the sample has over 75,000 clones; about 82% occur a single time. Around 20% of the sample lies in the top ten. The germline V gene specifies ENHRY as CDR1 and SYGVKD as CDR2. Reading from cysteine to phenylalanine, the CDR3 counts 15 amino acids. This entry keeps only the CDR3 DNA: 45 bases, framed from base 1. Trimming takes 8 bases from V and 4 bases from J, and the germline ends sit 19 bases apart.

Recombination linked TRBV10-3 to TRBJ2-3; the D gene is possibly TRBD1, with 6 bases matching. The source material was blood. The receptor was isolated from a man aged 30 to 39 in good health. The DNA sequence is given as TGTGCCATCGGACAGTCGCTTGGTAGTCCAGATACGCAGTATTTT. It translates as CAIGQSLGSPDTQYF.